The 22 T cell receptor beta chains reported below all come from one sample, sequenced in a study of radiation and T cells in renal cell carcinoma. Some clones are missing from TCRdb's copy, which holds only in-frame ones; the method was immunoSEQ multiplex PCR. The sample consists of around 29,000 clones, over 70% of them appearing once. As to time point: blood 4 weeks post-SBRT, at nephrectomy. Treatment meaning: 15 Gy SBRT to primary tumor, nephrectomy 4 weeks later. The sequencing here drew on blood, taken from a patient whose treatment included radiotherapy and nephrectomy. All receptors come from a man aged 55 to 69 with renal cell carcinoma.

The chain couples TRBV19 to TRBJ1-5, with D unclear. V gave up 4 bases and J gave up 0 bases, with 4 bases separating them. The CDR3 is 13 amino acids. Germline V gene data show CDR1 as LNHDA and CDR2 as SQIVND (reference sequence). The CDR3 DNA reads TGTGCCAGTAGTACAGATAGCAATCAGCCCCAGCATTTT. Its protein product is CASSTDSNQPQHF.

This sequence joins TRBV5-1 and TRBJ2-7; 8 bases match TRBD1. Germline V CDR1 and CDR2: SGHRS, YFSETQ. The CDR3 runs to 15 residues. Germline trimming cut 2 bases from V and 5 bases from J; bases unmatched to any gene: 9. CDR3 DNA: TGCGCCAGCAGCTTCAGGGGGCCCTTCGCGGACGAGCAGTACTTC. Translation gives CASSFRGPFADEQYF.

This CDR3 reads CASSKGGVSYEQYF. The CDR3 nucleotides read TGTGCCAGCAGCAAAGGAGGGGTCTCCTACGAGCAGTACTTC. The chain has TRBV14 and TRBJ2-5; a possible D gene is TRBD2 (6 bases). The J call may be incorrect, as the DNA end agrees better with TRBJ2-7. Germline V gene data show CDR1 as SGHDN and CDR2 as FVKESK. This CDR3 is built from 14 residues.

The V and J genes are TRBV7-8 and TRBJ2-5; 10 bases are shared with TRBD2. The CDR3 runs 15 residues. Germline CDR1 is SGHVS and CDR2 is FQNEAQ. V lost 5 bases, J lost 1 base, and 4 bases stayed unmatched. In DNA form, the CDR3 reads TGTGCCAGCAGCAGGACTAGCGGAACCCAAGAGACCCAGTACTTC. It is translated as CASSRTSGTQETQYF.

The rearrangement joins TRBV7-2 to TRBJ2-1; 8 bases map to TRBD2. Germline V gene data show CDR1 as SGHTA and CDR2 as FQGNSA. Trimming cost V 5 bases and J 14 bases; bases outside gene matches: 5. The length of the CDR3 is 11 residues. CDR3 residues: CASSRAGEKFF. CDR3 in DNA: TGTGCCAGCAGCAGAGCGGGAGAAAAGTTCTTC.

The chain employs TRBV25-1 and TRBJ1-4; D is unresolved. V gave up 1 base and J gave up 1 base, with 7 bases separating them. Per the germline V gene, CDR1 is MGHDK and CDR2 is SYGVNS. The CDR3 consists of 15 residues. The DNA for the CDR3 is TGTGCCAGCAGTGAATCCTGGAGAACTAATGAAAAACTGTTTTTT. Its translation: CASSESWRTNEKLFF.

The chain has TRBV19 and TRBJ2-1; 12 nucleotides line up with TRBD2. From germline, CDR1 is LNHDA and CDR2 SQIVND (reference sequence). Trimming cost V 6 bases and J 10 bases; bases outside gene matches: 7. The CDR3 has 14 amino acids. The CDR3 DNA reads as TGTGCCAGTAGGGGGACTAGCGGGTCTTCCGAGCAGTTCTTC. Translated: CASRGTSGSSEQFF.

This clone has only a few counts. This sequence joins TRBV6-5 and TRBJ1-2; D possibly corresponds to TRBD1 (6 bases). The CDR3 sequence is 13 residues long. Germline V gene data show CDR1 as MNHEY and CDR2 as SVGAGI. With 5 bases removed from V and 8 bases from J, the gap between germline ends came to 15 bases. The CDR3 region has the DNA TGTGCCAGCAGTGAAGGGGACATTGGCGGCTACACCTTC. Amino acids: CASSEGDIGGYTF.

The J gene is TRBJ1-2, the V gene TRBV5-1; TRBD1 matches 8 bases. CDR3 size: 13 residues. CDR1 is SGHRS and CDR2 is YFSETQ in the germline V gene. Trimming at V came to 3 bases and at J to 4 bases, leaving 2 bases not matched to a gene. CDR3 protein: CASSSQGGYGYTF. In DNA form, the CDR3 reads TGCGCCAGCAGCTCACAGGGGGGCTATGGCTACACCTTC.

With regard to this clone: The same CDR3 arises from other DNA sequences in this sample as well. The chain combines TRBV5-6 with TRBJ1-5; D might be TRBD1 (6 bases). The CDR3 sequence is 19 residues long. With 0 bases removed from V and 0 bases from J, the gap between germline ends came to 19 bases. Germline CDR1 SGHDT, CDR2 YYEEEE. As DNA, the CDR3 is TGTGCCAGCAGCTTGGGGCCAACAGGGAGTCGATATAGCAATCAGCCCCAGCATTTT. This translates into CASSLGPTGSRYSNQPQHF.

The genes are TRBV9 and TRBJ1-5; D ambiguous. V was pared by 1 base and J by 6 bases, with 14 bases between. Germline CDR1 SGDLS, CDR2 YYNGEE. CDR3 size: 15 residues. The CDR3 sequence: CASSVSPNQGQPQHF. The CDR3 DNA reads TGTGCCAGCAGCGTAAGTCCGAACCAAGGTCAGCCCCAGCATTTT.

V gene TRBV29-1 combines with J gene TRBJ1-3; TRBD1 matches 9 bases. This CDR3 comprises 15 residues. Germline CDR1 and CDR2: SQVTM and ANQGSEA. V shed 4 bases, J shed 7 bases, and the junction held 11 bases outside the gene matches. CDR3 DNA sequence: TGCAGCGTTGCCCCTCAGACCGGGACAGGGAACACCATATATTTT. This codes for CSVAPQTGTGNTIYF. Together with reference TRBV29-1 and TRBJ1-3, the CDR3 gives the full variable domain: SAVISQKPSRDICQRGTSLTIQCQVDSQVTMMFWYRQQPGQSLTLIATANQGSEATYESGFVIDKFPISRPNLTFSTLTVSNMSPEDSSIYLCSVAPQTGTGNTIYFGEGSWLTVV.

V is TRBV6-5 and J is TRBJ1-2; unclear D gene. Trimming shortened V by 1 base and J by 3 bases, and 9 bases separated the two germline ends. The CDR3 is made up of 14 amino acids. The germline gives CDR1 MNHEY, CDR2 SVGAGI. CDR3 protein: CASSYLGGHYGYTF. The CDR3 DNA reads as TGTGCCAGCAGTTACTTGGGAGGACACTATGGCTACACCTTC.

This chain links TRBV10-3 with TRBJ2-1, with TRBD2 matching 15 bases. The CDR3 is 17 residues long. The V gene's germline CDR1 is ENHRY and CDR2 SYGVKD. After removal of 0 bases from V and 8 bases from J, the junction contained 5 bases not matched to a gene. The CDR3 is CAISESVGLAGGDEQFF. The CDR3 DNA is TGTGCCATCAGTGAGTCGGTGGGACTAGCGGGAGGTGATGAGCAGTTCTTC.

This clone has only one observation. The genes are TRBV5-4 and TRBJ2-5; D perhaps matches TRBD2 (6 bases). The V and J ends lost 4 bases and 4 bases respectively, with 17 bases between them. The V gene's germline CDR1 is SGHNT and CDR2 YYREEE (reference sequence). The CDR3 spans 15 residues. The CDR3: CASSAGTSPRETQYF. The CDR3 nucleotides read TGTGCCAGCAGCGCAGGGACTTCCCCCCGAGAGACCCAGTACTTC.

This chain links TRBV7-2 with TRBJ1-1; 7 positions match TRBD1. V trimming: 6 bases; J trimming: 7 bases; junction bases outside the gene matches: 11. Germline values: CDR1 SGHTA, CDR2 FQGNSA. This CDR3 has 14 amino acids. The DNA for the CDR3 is TGTGCCAGCAGGTTCACAGGGGACGACGATGAAGCTTTCTTT. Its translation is CASRFTGDDDEAFF.

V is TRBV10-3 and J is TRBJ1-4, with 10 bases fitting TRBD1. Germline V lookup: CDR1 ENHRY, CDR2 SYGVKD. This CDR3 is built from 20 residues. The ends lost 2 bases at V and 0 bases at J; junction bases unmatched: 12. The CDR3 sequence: CAISEKHDRGLLATNEKLFF. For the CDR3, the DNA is TGTGCCATCAGTGAGAAACATGACAGGGGGCTGTTAGCAACTAATGAAAAACTGTTTTTT.

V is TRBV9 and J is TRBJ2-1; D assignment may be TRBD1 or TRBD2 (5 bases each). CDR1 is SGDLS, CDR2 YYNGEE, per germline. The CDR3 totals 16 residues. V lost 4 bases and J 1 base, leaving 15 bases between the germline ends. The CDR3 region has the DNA TGTGCCAGCAGCCCTTCCCGGGGCCTTTCCTACAATGAGCAGTTCTTC. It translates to CASSPSRGLSYNEQFF.

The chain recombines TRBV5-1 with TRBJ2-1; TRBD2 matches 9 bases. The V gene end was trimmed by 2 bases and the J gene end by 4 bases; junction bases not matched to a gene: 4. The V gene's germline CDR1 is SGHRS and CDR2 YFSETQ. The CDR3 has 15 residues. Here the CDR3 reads CASSLSLAGYNEQFF. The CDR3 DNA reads TGCGCCAGCAGCTTAAGCCTAGCGGGGTACAATGAGCAGTTCTTC.

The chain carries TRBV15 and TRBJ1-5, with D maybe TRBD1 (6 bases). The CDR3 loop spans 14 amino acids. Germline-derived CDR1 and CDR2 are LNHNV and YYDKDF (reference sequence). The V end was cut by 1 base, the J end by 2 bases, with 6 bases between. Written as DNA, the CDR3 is TGTGCCACCAGCAGAGCAGGGGGCAATCAGCCCCAGCATTTT. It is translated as CATSRAGGNQPQHF.

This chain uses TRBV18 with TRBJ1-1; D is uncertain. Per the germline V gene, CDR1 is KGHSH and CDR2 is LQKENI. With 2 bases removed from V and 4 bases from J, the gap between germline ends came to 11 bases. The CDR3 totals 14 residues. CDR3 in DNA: TGTGCCAGCTCACCATTGGGGTCGAGCACTGAAGCTTTCTTT. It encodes CASSPLGSSTEAFF.

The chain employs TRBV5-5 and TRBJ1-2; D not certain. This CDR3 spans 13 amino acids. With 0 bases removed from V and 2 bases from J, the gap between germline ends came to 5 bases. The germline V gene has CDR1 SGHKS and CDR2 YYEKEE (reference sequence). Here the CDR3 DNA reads TGTGCCAGCAGCTTGGACGGAAACTATGGCTACACCTTC. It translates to CASSLDGNYGYTF. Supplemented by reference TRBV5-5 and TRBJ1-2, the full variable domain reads DAGVTQSPTHLIKTRGQQVTLRCSPISGHKSVSWYQQVLGQGPQFIFQYYEKEERGRGNFPDRFSARQFPNYSSELNVNALLLGDSALYLCASSLDGNYGYTFGSGTRLTVV.